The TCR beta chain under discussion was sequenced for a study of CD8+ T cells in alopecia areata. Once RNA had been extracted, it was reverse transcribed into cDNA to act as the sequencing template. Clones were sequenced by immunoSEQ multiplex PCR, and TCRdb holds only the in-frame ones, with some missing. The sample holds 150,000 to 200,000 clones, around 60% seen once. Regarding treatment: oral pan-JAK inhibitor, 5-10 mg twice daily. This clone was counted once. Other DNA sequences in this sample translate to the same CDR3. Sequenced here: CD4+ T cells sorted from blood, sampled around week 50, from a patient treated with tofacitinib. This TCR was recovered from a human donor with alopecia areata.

CDR3 loop: CASSVAGGFTDTQYF. The CDR3 DNA sequence: TGTGCCAGCAGCGTAGCAGGGGGGTTCACAGATACGCAGTATTTT. The V gene is TRBV9, the J gene TRBJ2-3; tentative D call: TRBD1 (7 bases). Germline-derived CDR1 and CDR2 are SGDLS and YYNGEE. The CDR3 is 15 amino acids. Trimming stripped 0 bases from V and 2 bases from J, with 10 bases between.